This is a list of T cell receptor beta chains from one sample in a study of somatic mutations in cytotoxic T cells in rheumatoid arthritis. The data were produced by immunoSEQ multiplex PCR, yet TCRdb's version contains in-frame clones alone and is incomplete. This sample yields about 30,000 clones, of which around 83% are seen a single time; roughly 7.6% belongs to the top ten. The sample comprised CD8+ T cells sorted from blood. These receptors were taken from an adult with rheumatoid arthritis. Each CDR3 is given without its conserved first and last residue.

V gene	J gene	CDR3 protein
TRBV19	TRBJ2-7	ASSPTSSYEQY
TRBV4-1	TRBJ1-6	ASSQDQQGRSPLH
TRBV10-1	TRBJ2-3	ASSESLAGGEDTQY
TRBV9	TRBJ2-5	ASSVDGTGQETQY
TRBV9	TRBJ2-5	ASSDPNIMETQY
TRBV6-1	TRBJ2-7	ASSEASGGPGEQY
TRBV9	TRBJ1-2	ASSGGGGLGGYT
TRBV6-6	TRBJ2-7	ASSYAGAYEQY
TRBV25-1	TRBJ2-2	ASSPLSGTGELF
TRBV5-1	TRBJ2-1	ASSLAPGLAGGKNEQF
TRBV4-1	TRBJ1-2	ASSQASYYGYT
TRBV6-1	TRBJ2-5	ASSELAGGQETQY
TRBV5-1	TRBJ2-7	ASSLTGLYEQY
TRBV2	TRBJ2-1	ASSGAASGARYNEQF
TRBV19	TRBJ1-1	ASSGWTGYSRNTEAF
TRBV5-6	TRBJ1-6	ASSLSGAGSSPLH
TRBV5-8	TRBJ2-3	ASSWATRQSSTDTQY
TRBV5-1	TRBJ2-7	ASRTFIGQGRGYEQY
TRBV6-6	TRBJ1-2	ASSYSLLSGHYGYT
TRBV6-5	TRBJ1-3	ASSYPGEGNTIY
TRBV2	TRBJ2-7	ASTFTLEQY
TRBV7-2	TRBJ1-6	ASSLGAGGALH
TRBV11-3	TRBJ1-3	ASSLGSGNTIY
TRBV9	TRBJ1-2	ASSGEWGALITYGYT
TRBV13	TRBJ1-3	ASSGGGEPSSGNTIY
TRBV4-3	TRBJ2-1	ASSQEPTGLHYNEQF
TRBV5-1	TRBJ2-7	ASSLDGGRGTYEQY
TRBV10-3	TRBJ2-1	AISAEPTSGRARAEQF
TRBV10-3	TRBJ2-3	ASKGEASTDTQY
TRBV5-4	TRBJ1-2	ASSRQGGGYT